The TCR beta chain under discussion was sequenced for a study of graft-versus-host responses after intestinal transplantation. Germline CDR1 reads MDHEN; CDR2 reads SYDVKM. The CDR3 has 14 amino acids. V lost 6 bases to trimming and J lost 3 bases, with 15 bases between them. Sequencing was performed with immunoSEQ multiplex PCR; in TCRdb, only in-frame clones are kept and a portion is missing. The sample includes about 8,000 clones, around 31% of them seen just once. Co-plating was performed using roughly 200,000 CFSE-labeled responder cells and roughly 200,000 irradiated, violet-dye-labeled stimulator cells. The reaction was completed, and proliferating CFSE-low CD3+CD4+ and CD3+CD8+ responders were then sorted.

The rearrangement joins TRBV28 to TRBJ2-7, with D possibly matching TRBD2 (6 bases). This specimen consisted of alloreactive CD8+ T cells from a mixed lymphocyte reaction culture, obtained before intestinal transplant. This sample's subset: CFSE-low proliferating T cells sorted from approximately six-day pre-transplant mixed lymphocyte reaction (GvH or HvG direction). The receptor's source is a human patient who received an intestinal transplant. The CDR3 protein is CASSPSGLHYEQYF. The CDR3, as DNA: TGTGCCAGCAGCCCCTCGGGACTCCACTACGAGCAGTACTTC.